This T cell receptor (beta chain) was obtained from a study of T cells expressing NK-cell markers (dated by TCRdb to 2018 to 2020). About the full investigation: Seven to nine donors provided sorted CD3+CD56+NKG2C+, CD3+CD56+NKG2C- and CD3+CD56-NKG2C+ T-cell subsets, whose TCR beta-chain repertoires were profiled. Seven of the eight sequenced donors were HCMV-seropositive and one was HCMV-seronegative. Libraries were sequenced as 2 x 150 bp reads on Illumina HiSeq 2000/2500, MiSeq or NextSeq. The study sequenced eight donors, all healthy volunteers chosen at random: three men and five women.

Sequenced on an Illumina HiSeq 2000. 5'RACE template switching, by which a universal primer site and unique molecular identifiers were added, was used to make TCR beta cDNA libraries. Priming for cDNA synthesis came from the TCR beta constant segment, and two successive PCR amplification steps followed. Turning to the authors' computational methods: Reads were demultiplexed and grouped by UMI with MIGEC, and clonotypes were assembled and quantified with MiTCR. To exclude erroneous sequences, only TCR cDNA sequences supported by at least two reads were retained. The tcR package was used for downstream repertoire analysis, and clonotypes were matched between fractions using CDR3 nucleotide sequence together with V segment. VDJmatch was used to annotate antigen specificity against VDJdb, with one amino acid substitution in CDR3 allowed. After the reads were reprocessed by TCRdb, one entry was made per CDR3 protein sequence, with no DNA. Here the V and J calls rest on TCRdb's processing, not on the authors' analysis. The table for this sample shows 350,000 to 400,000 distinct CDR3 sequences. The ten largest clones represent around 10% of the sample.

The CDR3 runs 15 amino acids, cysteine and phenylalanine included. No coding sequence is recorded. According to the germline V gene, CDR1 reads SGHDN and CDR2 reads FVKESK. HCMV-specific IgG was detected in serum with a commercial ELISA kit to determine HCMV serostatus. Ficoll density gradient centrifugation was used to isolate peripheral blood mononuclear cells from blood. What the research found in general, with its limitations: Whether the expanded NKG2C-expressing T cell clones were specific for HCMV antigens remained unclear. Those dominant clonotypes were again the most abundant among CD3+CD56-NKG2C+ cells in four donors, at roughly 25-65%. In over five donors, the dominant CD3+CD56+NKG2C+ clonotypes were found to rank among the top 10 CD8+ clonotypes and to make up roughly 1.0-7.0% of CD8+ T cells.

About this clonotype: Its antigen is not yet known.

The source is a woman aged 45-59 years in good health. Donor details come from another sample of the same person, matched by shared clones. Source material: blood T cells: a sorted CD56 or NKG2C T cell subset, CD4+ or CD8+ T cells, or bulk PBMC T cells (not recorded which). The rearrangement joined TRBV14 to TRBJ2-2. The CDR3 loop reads CASSQRVDNTGELFF. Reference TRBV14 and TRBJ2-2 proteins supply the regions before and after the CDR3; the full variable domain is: EAGVTQFPSHSVIEKGQTVTLRCDPISGHDNLYWYRRVMGKEIKFLLHFVKESKQDESGMPNNRFLAERTGGTYSTLKVQPAELEDSGVYFCASSQRVDNTGELFFGEGSRLTVL.